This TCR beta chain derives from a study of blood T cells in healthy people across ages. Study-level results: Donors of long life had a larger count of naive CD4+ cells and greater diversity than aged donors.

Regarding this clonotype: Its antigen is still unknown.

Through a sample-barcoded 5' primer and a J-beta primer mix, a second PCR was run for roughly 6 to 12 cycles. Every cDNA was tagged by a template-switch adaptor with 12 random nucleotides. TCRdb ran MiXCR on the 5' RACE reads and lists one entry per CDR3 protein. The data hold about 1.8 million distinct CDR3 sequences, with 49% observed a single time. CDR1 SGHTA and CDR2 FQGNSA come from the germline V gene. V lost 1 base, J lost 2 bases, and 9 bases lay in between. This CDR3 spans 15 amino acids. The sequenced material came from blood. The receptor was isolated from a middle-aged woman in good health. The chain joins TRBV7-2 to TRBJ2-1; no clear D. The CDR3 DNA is TGTGCCAGCAGCTTAGTCCTCCAGCCCTACAATGAGCAGTTCTTC. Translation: CASSLVLQPYNEQFF.